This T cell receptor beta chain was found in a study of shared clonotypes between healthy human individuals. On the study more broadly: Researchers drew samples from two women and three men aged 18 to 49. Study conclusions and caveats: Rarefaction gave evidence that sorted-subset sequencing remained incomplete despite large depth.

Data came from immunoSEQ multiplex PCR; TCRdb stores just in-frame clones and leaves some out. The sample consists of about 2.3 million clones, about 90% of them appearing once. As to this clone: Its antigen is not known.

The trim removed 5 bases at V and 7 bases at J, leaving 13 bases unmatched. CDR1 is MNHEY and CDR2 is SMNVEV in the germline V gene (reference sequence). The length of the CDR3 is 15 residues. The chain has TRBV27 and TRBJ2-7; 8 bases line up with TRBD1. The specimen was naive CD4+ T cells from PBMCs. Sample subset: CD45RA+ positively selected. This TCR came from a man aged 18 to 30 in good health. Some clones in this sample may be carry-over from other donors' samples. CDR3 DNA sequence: TGTGCCAGCAGTCCAGGGACAGGCGGCCGGTGGGAGCAGTACTTC. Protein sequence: CASSPGTGGRWEQYF.